This T cell receptor (beta chain) appears in the sequencing data of a study of blood T cell repertoires in COVID-19. Study-wide context: The cDNA or gDNA used as material had been derived from T cells, B-cell-depleted T cells, or PBMCs.

From germline, CDR1 is LNHDA and CDR2 SQIVND (reference sequence). This CDR3 has 14 amino acids. With V trimmed by 6 bases and J by 7 bases, 8 bases remained unmatched. Methods used by the authors: Estimated nucleated cell counts came from reference gene primer amplification. Assay: immunoSEQ multiplex PCR; the TCRdb copy retains only in-frame clones and omits some. V and J calls and clone size are those listed in that table; D and trimming were worked out from the DNA. The data hold some 97,000 clones, with roughly nine tenths observed a single time. The chain has TRBV19 and TRBJ1-2; 10 bases map to TRBD1. The sequenced sample consisted of peripheral blood. The source of this sequence is a man aged 30-40 years in a cohort sampled during active COVID-19. The CDR3 DNA reads as TGTGCCAGTAGCAAAGACAGGGGGCTTGGTGGCTACACCTTC. Residues: CASSKDRGLGGYTF.